This T cell receptor beta chain was identified in a study of somatic mutations in cytotoxic T cells in rheumatoid arthritis (dated by TCRdb to the late 2010s). With regard to the full study: Before any treatment started and right after they were diagnosed, patients gave peripheral blood samples (around 29 ml EDTA). TCRB deep sequencing was performed for roughly 69 rheumatoid arthritis patients and around 20 healthy controls. Patients and controls did not essentially differ in median age, which was nearly identical between the groups. Some V beta antibody-stained T-cell populations were flow-sorted on a FACSAria II or Sony SH800 at nearly 100% purity, and sorted V beta1+ cells also underwent TCRB sequencing. The study asked whether expanded CD8+ T-cell clones in newly diagnosed, untreated rheumatoid arthritis carry somatic mutations, and used TCRB deep sequencing to characterize clonality. Results and caveats for the whole study, not just this receptor: No adjustment for multiple comparisons was made for the slight TRBV07 underrepresentation in patients. CD8+ T-cell clonality did not differ significantly between rheumatoid arthritis patients and age-matched healthy controls. The expanded CD8+ clones had unknown antigen targets, and not appearing in virus-specific databases did not rule out that they were virus-specific. Several identical CD8+ TCRB sequences were found in both blood and synovial fluid, and in about an eighth of the 65 patients the largest CD8+ clone exceeded 20% of CD8+ cells. An increase of CD8+ clonality with age was seen in patients (Spearman r=0.49) but not in healthy controls.

On an AutoMACS, CD4+ and CD8+ cells were isolated via positive magnetic bead selection, and their purity was verified by flow cytometry. Clonal expansions were first screened by flow cytometry with a TCR V beta antibody panel, then characterized by TCRB deep sequencing of sorted CD8+ fractions. Ficoll-Paque PLUS density gradient separation was used to isolate peripheral blood mononuclear cells. Nucleospin Tissue or Tissue XS kits were used to extract DNA from CD4-enriched, CD8-enriched or PBMC samples, and a Qubit 2.0 fluorometer was used for quantification. Remarks on this clone: Its antigen remains undetermined. Base-call qualities are not available, and no considerably larger clone is one nucleotide away.

Sequencing of TCRB CDR3 was done on genomic DNA with the immunoSEQ assay. The authors processed their data as follows. Only a few patient CD8+ clones larger than 1% matched published virus-specific TCRB sequences when compared against them. Only productive TCRB rearrangements were included in the analyses. Clonality was calculated as a Shannon entropy-based productive clonality index, and a clone was defined by a unique TCRB CDR3 sequence. Repertoire overlap for a pair of samples was computed from each clone's template counts relative to total templates per sample. V-gene usage from TCRB sequencing and V-gene usage measured by flow cytometry were correlated (Spearman r of over 0.6). Drawn from immuneACCESS, this table holds only the in-frame rearrangements with V and J called that TCRdb kept. Clones are partly lost; checked studies trace under half to an unresolved V gene and leave the rest unexplained. V, J and clone size reflect that table, while D and trimming were determined from the DNA. The sample profile shows approximately 19,000 clones; roughly four fifths of them were found once. The leading ten clones occupy around 15% of the sample.

Trimmed from V: 6 bases; trimmed from J: 0 bases; junction bases lacking a gene match: 8. From the germline V gene (reference sequence), CDR1 is SEHNR and CDR2 is FQNEAQ. The CDR3 numbers 16 residues from cysteine through phenylalanine. Solely the CDR3 DNA is kept, with 48 bases framed from the first base. The receptor was isolated from an adult with rheumatoid arthritis. Sequencing was performed on CD8+ T cells sorted from blood. The chain uses TRBV7-9 and TRBJ2-3; TRBD1 lines up with 8 middle nucleotides. The nucleotide sequence reads TGTGCCAGCAGGGACCCGGACAGGGTGAGCACAGATACGCAGTATTTT. Translated, it reads CASRDPDRVSTDTQYF.